One T cell receptor beta chain is described in this entry. An end of the junction does not agree with germline; a read error may underlie this. Other DNA sequences from this sample encode an identical CDR3 as well. The CDR3 is 14 amino acids. Germline V lookup: CDR1 SGHDN, CDR2 FVKESK. Those enrolled, adults aged 18 to 89 years, came from roughly 23 US areas. Self-reported history from a screening survey and questionnaire set each donor's cohort. What the recovered Cohort 3 donors had was two negative PCRs, clearance, or symptom resolution. The data were produced by immunoSEQ multiplex PCR, yet TCRdb's version contains in-frame clones alone and is incomplete. Here the sample spans hundreds of thousands of clones, more than 75% being singletons. The sample belongs to a study of blood T cell repertoires in COVID-19.

The clonotype was recovered from a woman younger than 45 who had recovered from COVID-19. The sample consisted of PBMCs or T cells enriched from blood (not recorded which). This sequence joins TRBV14 and TRBJ1-4; D not certain. CDR3 residues: CASSHTRFNEKLFF. In nucleotides, the CDR3 is TGTGCCAGTAGCCATACCCGGTTTAATGAAAAACTGTTTTTT.